Listed below are T cell receptor beta chains from one sample, sequenced in a study of T cell changes during pregnancy in multiple sclerosis. Sequenced by immunoSEQ multiplex PCR; TCRdb stores in-frame clones only, minus some. Here the sample spans 100,000 or so clones, around 94% being singletons. Sequenced material: peripheral blood, taken after pregnancy. These receptors were taken from a female donor in good health, enrolled as a control in a pregnancy study. Each CDR3 is given without its conserved first and last residue. Fields, in order: V gene, D gene, clone size, CDR3 protein. D genes are given only for firm matches. Size is stated for part of the rows, as once, few or many counts, or as a class when the clone is expanded.

TRBV5-4,TRBD1,-,ASNGGQGRGGTDTQY
TRBV27,-,-,ASSLSRQGRRETQY
TRBV27,TRBD2,-,ASRTRSGSRTDTQY
TRBV6-5,-,-,ASGPGAYEQY
TRBV27,-,-,ASMPPGEIYGYT
TRBV28,-,-,ASSLGRDSNTGELF
TRBV11-2,TRBD1,once,ASSSKIGQGWHEQY
TRBV5-1,-,-,ASSLVGTPGPSEQY
TRBV9,TRBD2,-,ASCQSGTRQETQY
TRBV13,-,-,ASSEGGGRFSGANVLT
TRBV2,TRBD2,-,ASSVGTSDYEQY
TRBV5-4,TRBD2,-,ASSLGLAGVYNEQF
TRBV5-1,-,-,ASSLEASELSDTQY
TRBV23-1,TRBD1,-,ASSQPDRGPEAF
TRBV5-1,-,-,ASSLVLDSYEQY
TRBV25-1,-,-,ASSSLAGSTEAF